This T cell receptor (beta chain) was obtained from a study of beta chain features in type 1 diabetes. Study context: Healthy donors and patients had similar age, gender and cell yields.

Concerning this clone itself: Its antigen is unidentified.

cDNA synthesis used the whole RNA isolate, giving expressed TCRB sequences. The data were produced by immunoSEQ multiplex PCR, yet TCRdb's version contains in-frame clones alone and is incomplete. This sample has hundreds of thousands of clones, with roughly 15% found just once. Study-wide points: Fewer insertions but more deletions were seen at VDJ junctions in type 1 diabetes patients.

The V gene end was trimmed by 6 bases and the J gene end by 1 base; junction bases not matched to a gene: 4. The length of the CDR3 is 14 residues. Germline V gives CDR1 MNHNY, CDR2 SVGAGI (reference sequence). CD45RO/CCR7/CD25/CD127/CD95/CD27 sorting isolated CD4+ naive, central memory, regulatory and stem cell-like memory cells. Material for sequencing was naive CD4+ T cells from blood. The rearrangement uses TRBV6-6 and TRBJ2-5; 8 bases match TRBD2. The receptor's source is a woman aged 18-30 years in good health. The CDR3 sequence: CASRPTSGQETQYF. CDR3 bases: TGTGCCAGCAGACCCACTAGCGGCCAAGAGACCCAGTACTTC.